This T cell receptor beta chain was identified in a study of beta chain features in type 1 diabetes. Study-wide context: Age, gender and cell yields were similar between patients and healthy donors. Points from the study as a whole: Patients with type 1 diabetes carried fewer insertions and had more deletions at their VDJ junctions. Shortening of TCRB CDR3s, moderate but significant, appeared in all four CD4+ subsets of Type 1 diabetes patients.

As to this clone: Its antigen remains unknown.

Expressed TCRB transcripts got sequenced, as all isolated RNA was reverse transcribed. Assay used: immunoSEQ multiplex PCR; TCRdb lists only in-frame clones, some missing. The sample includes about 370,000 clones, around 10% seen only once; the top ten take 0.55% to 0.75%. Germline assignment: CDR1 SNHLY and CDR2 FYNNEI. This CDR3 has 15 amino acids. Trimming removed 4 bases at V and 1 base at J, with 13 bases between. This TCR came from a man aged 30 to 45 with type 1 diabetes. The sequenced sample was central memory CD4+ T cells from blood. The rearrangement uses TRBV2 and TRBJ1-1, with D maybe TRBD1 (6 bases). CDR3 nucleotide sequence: TGTGCCAGCAGTGTATACGGACAGTCGAACACTGAAGCTTTCTTT. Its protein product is CASSVYGQSNTEAFF.